This TCR beta chain stems from a study of radiation and T cells in renal cell carcinoma. Note on this clone: The antigen remains undetermined.

Stated time point: baseline pretreatment blood. As to treatment: 15 Gy SBRT to primary tumor, nephrectomy 4 weeks later. Serial blood draws occurred at baseline and 2 and 4 weeks post-SBRT. Clear cell pathology was present in this patient's renal cell carcinoma. Trimming pared 6 bases from V and 6 bases from J, leaving 12 bases between. CDR1 is MDHEN, CDR2 SYDVKM, per germline. The CDR3 contains 12 residues. The repertoire was sequenced with immunoSEQ multiplex PCR; TCRdb's copy has only in-frame clones and lacks some. Of 100,000 or so clones in the sample, less than 90% are singletons; the top ten hold almost 8%. Study-wide results and caveats: In blood, top tumor clones expanded by 2 weeks, shrinking by 4. No pretreatment tumor biopsies were available for baseline clonotypes.

The chain uses TRBV28 and TRBJ2-7, with D unclear. Here the sequenced sample was blood, taken from a patient whose treatment included radiotherapy and nephrectomy. The source of this sequence is a man aged 45-60 years with renal cell carcinoma. CDR3 sequence reads: CASRGSLGEQYF. DNA of the CDR3: TGTGCCAGCAGGGGTTCCTTGGGCGAGCAGTACTTC.